This TCR beta chain derives from a study of tumor and adjacent non-tumor tissue in lung cancer. Study results and caveats: Significantly higher TCR diversity was found in tumor than normal lung.

Germline CDR1 is MNHEY and CDR2 is SVGAGI. CDR3 length: 13 amino acids. No cell sorting was done before RNA was extracted from the tissue. The library came from three nested PCR rounds adapted from ARM-PCR protocols. MiXCR was run by TCRdb on the multiplex PCR reads, yielding one entry per CDR3 protein. The sample consists of 100,000 to 120,000 distinct CDR3 sequences, about 87% of them appearing once. In regard to this clonotype: Its target is not known. The junction departs from the called germline gene at one end, perhaps through a read error.

Sample: lung tumor tissue. The sequence was obtained from a man in his 70s with non-small cell lung cancer. This sequence joins TRBV6-5 and TRBJ1-5; perhaps TRBD1 as D (5 bases). The CDR3 protein is CVSNYRDEGSQHF. The CDR3 coding sequence is TGTGTCAGCAATTATAGGGATGAGGGGTCCCAGCATTTT.